This is a list of T cell receptor beta chains from one sample in a study of cytomegalovirus exposure and HLA in healthy donors. Here immunoSEQ multiplex PCR was the method, and the copy in TCRdb shows in-frame clones only, minus some. Of approximately 140,000 clones detected, over 70% appear once; the ten largest clones hold about 1.6%. Sequencing used PBMCs. The receptors derive from a woman between 18 and 30 years old in good health and CMV-seronegative. Each CDR3 is given with its conserved first and last residue. A D gene is named only where the DNA matches it firmly. Clone size is not always given. Where it is, it says once, few, many or a class for expanded clones.

CDR3 protein | CDR3 DNA | clone size | J gene | V gene | D gene
CASSYRDRSSYEQYF | TGCGCCAGCAGCTACCGGGACAGGAGCTCCTACGAGCAGTACTTC | few | TRBJ2-7 | TRBV4-1 | TRBD1
CAWSVSVGNYGYTF | TGTGCCTGGAGTGTAAGCGTCGGAAACTATGGCTACACCTTC | . | TRBJ1-2 | TRBV30 | .
CASSPRDQGTEAFF | TGTGCCAGCTCACCTCGGGACCAGGGGACTGAAGCTTTCTTT | . | TRBJ1-1 | TRBV18 | .
CASKDNQGPQHF | TGTGCCTCGAAGGACAACCAAGGGCCCCAGCATTTT | . | TRBJ1-5 | TRBV30 | .
CSVDRGPTRSSDEQFF | TGCAGCGTCGACAGGGGGCCTACTCGTAGTAGCGATGAGCAGTTCTTC | few | TRBJ2-1 | TRBV29-1 | TRBD1
CASSFGGNYGYTF | TGTGCCAGCAGCTTCGGCGGTAACTATGGCTACACCTTC | . | TRBJ1-2 | TRBV5-4 | .
CASSLGYRGAYNEQFF | TGCGCCAGCAGCTTGGGATACAGGGGAGCCTACAATGAGCAGTTCTTC | few | TRBJ2-1 | TRBV5-1 | TRBD1
CASSDLAGGPADTQYF | TGTGCCAGCAGTGATTTAGCGGGAGGGCCTGCAGATACGCAGTATTTT | . | TRBJ2-3 | TRBV6-4 | TRBD2
CASSLQGAGNTIYF | TGTGCCAGCAGCTTACAGGGCGCTGGAAACACCATATATTTT | . | TRBJ1-3 | TRBV7-9 | .
CASSWDRGYGYTF | TGTGCCAGCAGCTGGGACAGGGGCTATGGCTACACCTTC | . | TRBJ1-2 | TRBV5-6 | TRBD1
CATSRSPTADTEAFF | TGTGCCACCAGCAGATCCCCGACAGCCGACACTGAAGCTTTCTTT | . | TRBJ1-1 | TRBV15 | .
CASSSARIAYEQYF | TGTGCCAGCAGCTCGGCTAGGATCGCCTACGAGCAGTACTTC | . | TRBJ2-7 | TRBV11-2 | .
CASSYALAGDGYEQYF | TGTGCCAGCAGTTACGCACTAGCGGGAGATGGGTACGAGCAGTACTTC | . | TRBJ2-7 | TRBV6-5 | TRBD2
CASSSRREATDTQYF | TGCGCCAGCAGCTCGAGGCGGGAGGCCACAGATACGCAGTATTTT | . | TRBJ2-3 | TRBV5-1 | TRBD2
CASSKARRGNEKLFF | TGTGCCAGTAGTAAGGCGAGGAGGGGAAATGAAAAACTGTTTTTT | . | TRBJ1-4 | TRBV19 | .
CASSSSPGQDLFF | TGTGCCAGCAGCTCCTCCCCGGGACAGGACCTCTTTTTT | few | TRBJ1-4 | TRBV5-6 | TRBD1
CASSPTSGTTGELFF | TGTGCCAGCAGCCCGACTAGCGGGACTACCGGGGAGCTGTTTTTT | . | TRBJ2-2 | TRBV9 | TRBD2
CASSEGGGPLRSEQYF | TGCGCCAGCAGTGAAGGGGGAGGGCCTTTAAGATCCGAGCAGTACTTC | . | TRBJ2-7 | TRBV10-1 | .
CATQGKGINYGYTF | TGTGCCACCCAGGGTAAGGGGATTAACTATGGCTACACCTTC | . | TRBJ1-2 | TRBV15 | .
CASSQSTGGFYGYTF | TGTGCCAGCAGCCAATCGACAGGGGGGTTCTATGGCTACACCTTC | . | TRBJ1-2 | TRBV4-2 | TRBD1
CASSPRGMKGYTF | TGTGCCAGCAGTCCCAGGGGAATGAAAGGCTACACCTTC | . | TRBJ1-2 | TRBV27 | .
CASSPSGSPETQYF | TGTGCCAGCAGCCCTAGCGGGAGTCCTGAGACCCAGTACTTC | . | TRBJ2-5 | TRBV6-5 | TRBD2
CASSDLVGGYTDTQYF | TGTGCCAGCAGTGACCTCGTTGGGGGCTACACAGATACGCAGTATTTT | . | TRBJ2-3 | TRBV6-1 | .
CASSLGAGTTDTQYF | TGTGCCAGCAGCTTGGGCGCGGGGACCACAGATACGCAGTATTTT | once | TRBJ2-3 | TRBV5-6 | .